This TCR beta chain was identified in a study of T cell responses to AZD1222 COVID-19 vaccine. Assay: immunoSEQ multiplex PCR; the TCRdb copy retains only in-frame clones and omits some. The repertoire consists of approximately 94,000 clones, with around 87% occurring once and the leading ten covering 15% to 20%. The CDR3 contains 15 residues. Germline-derived CDR1 and CDR2 are SGHRS and YFSETQ. Trimming removed 4 bases from V and 8 bases from J; junction bases left unmatched: 13. The chain combines TRBV5-1 with TRBJ1-2, with 8 bases identical to TRBD1. The sample in question was peripheral blood, obtained on day 0 of AZD1222 vaccination. The TCR sequence derives from an adult in good health. The CDR3, as DNA: TGCGCCAGCAGCCTGACTTTAGGCAGGGGGCGAGGCTACACCTTC. It is translated as CASSLTLGRGRGYTF.